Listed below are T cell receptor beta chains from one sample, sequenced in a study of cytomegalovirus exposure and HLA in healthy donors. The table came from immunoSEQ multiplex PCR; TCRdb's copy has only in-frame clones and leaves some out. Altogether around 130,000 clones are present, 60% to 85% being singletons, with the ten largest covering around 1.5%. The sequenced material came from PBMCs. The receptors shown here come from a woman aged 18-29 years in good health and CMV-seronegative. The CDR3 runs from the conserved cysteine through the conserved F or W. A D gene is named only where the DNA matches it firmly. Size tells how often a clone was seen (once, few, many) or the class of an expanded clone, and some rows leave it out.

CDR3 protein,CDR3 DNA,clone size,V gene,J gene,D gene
CAWSVRVSETQYF,TGTGCCTGGAGTGTACGAGTTTCAGAGACCCAGTACTTC,-,TRBV30,TRBJ2-5,-
CASTAGAGYTF,TGTGCCAGCACGGCAGGGGCTGGCTACACCTTC,once,TRBV2,TRBJ1-2,-
CASSESPGLAYNEQFF,TGCGCCAGCAGTGAGTCCCCGGGACTAGCTTACAATGAGCAGTTCTTC,-,TRBV10-2,TRBJ2-1,TRBD2
CASSLGGPDREAFF,TGCGCCAGCAGCTTGGGGGGTCCGGACAGGGAGGCTTTCTTT,few,TRBV5-1,TRBJ1-1,TRBD1
CASSEASFGEQFF,TGTGCCAGCAGTGAAGCTAGTTTCGGGGAGCAGTTCTTC,-,TRBV2,TRBJ2-1,-
CASSQQTGLQETQYF,TGTGCCAGCAGCCAGCAGACTGGCCTCCAAGAGACCCAGTACTTC,-,TRBV4-2,TRBJ2-5,-
CASSLAAGTVSNQPQHF,TGTGCCAGTAGTCTGGCCGCCGGGACAGTCAGCAATCAGCCCCAGCATTTT,few,TRBV19,TRBJ1-5,TRBD1
CASSWEARVGTGELFF,TGTGCCAGCAGCTGGGAGGCCAGGGTAGGGACCGGGGAGCTGTTTTTT,once,TRBV5-4,TRBJ2-2,-
CAWTGEDTQYF,TGTGCCTGGACAGGGGAGGATACGCAGTATTTT,-,TRBV30,TRBJ2-3,-
CASREGDREGDTQYF,TGTGCCAGCAGGGAAGGGGACAGGGAGGGGGATACGCAGTATTTT,-,TRBV4-2,TRBJ2-3,TRBD1
CASHYRGYEQYF,TGTGCCAGCCATTACAGGGGTTACGAGCAGTACTTC,-,TRBV6-6,TRBJ2-7,TRBD1
CASSTGFEQYF,TGTGCCAGCAGCACAGGTTTCGAGCAGTACTTC,-,TRBV14,TRBJ2-7,-
CASSLTGLDTEAFF,TGTGCCAGCAGCTTAACGGGACTCGACACTGAAGCTTTCTTT,-,TRBV7-2,TRBJ1-1,-
CASSLGGRGMYEQYF,TGTGCCAGCAGCTTAGGGGGCAGGGGTATGTACGAGCAGTACTTC,-,TRBV13,TRBJ2-7,-
CAWSTGTSGTIQETQYF,TGTGCCTGGAGTACCGGGACTAGCGGGACCATACAAGAGACCCAGTACTTC,-,TRBV30,TRBJ2-5,TRBD2
CASSQVHSVAREEQFF,TGCGCCAGCAGCCAAGTCCATTCAGTCGCGCGGGAAGAGCAGTTCTTC,-,TRBV4-1,TRBJ2-1,-
CASFRDRPDTQYF,TGTGCCAGCTTCCGGGACAGGCCAGATACGCAGTATTTT,-,TRBV6-1,TRBJ2-3,TRBD1
CASSAQTGTDYGYTF,TGTGCCAGCAGCGCGCAGACCGGGACAGACTATGGCTACACCTTC,-,TRBV7-2,TRBJ1-2,TRBD1
CASSGTGYTGELFF,TGCGCCAGCTCCGGGACAGGGTACACCGGGGAGCTGTTTTTT,once,TRBV10-1,TRBJ2-2,TRBD1
CASSLDWDRGFAGYTF,TGTGCCAGCAGCTTAGATTGGGACAGGGGATTTGCCGGCTACACCTTC,few,TRBV7-9,TRBJ1-2,TRBD1
CASSLTGNQPQHF,TGTGCCAGCAGCTTAACAGGGAATCAGCCCCAGCATTTT,-,TRBV7-9,TRBJ1-5,-
CASSWTGLGTEAFF,TGTGCCAGCAGTTGGACAGGCTTAGGCACTGAAGCTTTCTTT,-,TRBV27,TRBJ1-1,TRBD1
CSVSLRDTQYF,TGCAGCGTTAGCCTCAGGGATACGCAGTATTTT,-,TRBV29-1,TRBJ2-3,-
CASSVQGSYGYTF,TGTGCCAGTAGTGTTCAGGGATCCTATGGCTACACCTTC,-,TRBV19,TRBJ1-2,-
CASSLSSEQYF,TGTGCCAGCAGTTTATCGAGCGAGCAGTACTTC,-,TRBV27,TRBJ2-7,-
CASSEDRVVNTEAFF,TGTGCCAGCAGTGAAGATCGGGTTGTGAACACTGAAGCTTTCTTT,few,TRBV6-1,TRBJ1-1,-
CASSGSYTQPQHF,TGTGCCAGCAGTGGTTCCTATACCCAGCCCCAGCATTTT,-,TRBV2,TRBJ1-5,-
CASSEAGAPWYNEQFF,TGTGCCAGCAGTGAAGCGGGAGCGCCTTGGTACAATGAGCAGTTCTTC,-,TRBV2,TRBJ2-1,-
CSVCTSSTDAQYF,TGCAGCGTTTGCACATCTAGCACAGATGCGCAGTATTTT,-,TRBV29-1,TRBJ2-3,-
CATSRGIRTGEDTQYF,TGTGCCACCAGCAGAGGAATCAGGACAGGGGAAGATACGCAGTATTTT,-,TRBV15,TRBJ2-3,TRBD1
CASSPTSGRGDGELFF,TGTGCCAGCAGCCCTACTAGCGGGAGAGGTGACGGGGAGCTGTTTTTT,-,TRBV13,TRBJ2-2,TRBD2
CATATSGAYEQYF,TGTGCCACCGCGACTAGCGGTGCCTACGAGCAGTACTTC,-,TRBV6-5,TRBJ2-7,TRBD2
CASLSGRADPGYTF,TGTGCCTCCCTAAGTGGGCGGGCGGACCCTGGCTACACCTTC,-,TRBV30,TRBJ1-2,-
CASSLTGADGYTF,TGTGCCAGCAGTCTCACAGGGGCCGATGGCTACACCTTC,-,TRBV2,TRBJ1-2,TRBD1
CAISGQGVEGYTF,TGTGCCATTAGCGGACAGGGCGTTGAGGGCTACACCTTC,-,TRBV7-9,TRBJ1-2,TRBD1
CASRIWKGGLYGYTF,TGTGCCAGCAGAATATGGAAGGGGGGGCTCTATGGCTACACCTTC,-,TRBV6-5,TRBJ1-2,-
CASSPGLAGGNEQFF,TGTGCCAGCAGTCCGGGACTAGCGGGTGGCAATGAGCAGTTCTTC,-,TRBV6-5,TRBJ2-1,TRBD2
CAISVTGTENQPQHF,TGTGCCATCAGTGTGACAGGGACGGAAAATCAGCCCCAGCATTTT,-,TRBV10-3,TRBJ1-5,TRBD1
CATTLMGQAGDEQFF,TGTGCCACCACCTTAATGGGACAAGCTGGCGATGAGCAGTTCTTC,-,TRBV15,TRBJ2-1,-
CAWIKDRGVYGYTF,TGTGCCTGGATCAAAGATAGGGGCGTCTATGGCTACACCTTC,-,TRBV30,TRBJ1-2,-
CASSQGLDRIYEQYF,TGCGCCAGCAGCCAAGGTCTGGACAGGATCTACGAGCAGTACTTC,-,TRBV4-1,TRBJ2-7,TRBD1